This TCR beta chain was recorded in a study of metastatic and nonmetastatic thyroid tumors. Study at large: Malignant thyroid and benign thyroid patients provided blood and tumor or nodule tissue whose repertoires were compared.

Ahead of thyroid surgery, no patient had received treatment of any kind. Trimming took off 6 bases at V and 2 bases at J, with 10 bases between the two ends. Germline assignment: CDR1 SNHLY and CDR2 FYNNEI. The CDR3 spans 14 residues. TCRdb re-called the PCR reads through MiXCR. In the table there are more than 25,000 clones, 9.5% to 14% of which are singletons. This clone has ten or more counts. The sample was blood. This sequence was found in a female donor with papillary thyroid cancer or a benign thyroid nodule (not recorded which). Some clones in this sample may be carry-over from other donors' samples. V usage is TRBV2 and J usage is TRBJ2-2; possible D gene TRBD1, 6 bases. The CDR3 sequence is CASRQGPNTGELFF. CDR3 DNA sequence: TGTGCCAGCAGACAGGGACCTAACACCGGGGAGCTGTTTTTT.